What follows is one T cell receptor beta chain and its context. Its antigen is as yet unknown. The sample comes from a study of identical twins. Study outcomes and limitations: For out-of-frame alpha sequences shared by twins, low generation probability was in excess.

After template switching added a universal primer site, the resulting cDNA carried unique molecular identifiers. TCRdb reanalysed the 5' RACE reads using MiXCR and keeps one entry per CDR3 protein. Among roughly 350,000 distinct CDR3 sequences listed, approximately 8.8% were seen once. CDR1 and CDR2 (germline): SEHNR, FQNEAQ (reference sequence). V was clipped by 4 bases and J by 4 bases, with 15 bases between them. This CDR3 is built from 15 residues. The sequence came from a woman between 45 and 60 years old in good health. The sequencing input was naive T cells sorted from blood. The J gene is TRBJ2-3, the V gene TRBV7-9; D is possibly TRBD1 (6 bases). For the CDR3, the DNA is TGTGCCAGCAGCTGGGGTGACAGGAGAGCAGATACGCAGTATTTT. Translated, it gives CASSWGDRRADTQYF.